This T cell receptor beta chain was sequenced during a study of cytomegalovirus exposure and HLA in healthy donors. It was with 60 Vbeta and 13 Jbeta primers that the PCR ran. Using immunoSEQ multiplex PCR, the repertoire was profiled, and TCRdb retains in-frame clones only, with some absent. The specimen's table records over 55,000 clones. V was trimmed by 7 bases and J by 8 bases, leaving 14 bases between them. Germline V gene lookup returns CDR1 SEHNR and CDR2 FQNEAQ (reference sequence). The CDR3 consists of 12 residues. Material: PBMCs. The clonotype was recovered from a boy aged 10-17 years in good health and CMV-seronegative. The chain is built from TRBV7-9 and TRBJ1-2, with a weak D call TRBD1 (5 bases). This CDR3 is CASTPGGDGYTF. The CDR3 DNA sequence: TGTGCCAGCACCCCGGGGGGGGACGGCTACACCTTC.